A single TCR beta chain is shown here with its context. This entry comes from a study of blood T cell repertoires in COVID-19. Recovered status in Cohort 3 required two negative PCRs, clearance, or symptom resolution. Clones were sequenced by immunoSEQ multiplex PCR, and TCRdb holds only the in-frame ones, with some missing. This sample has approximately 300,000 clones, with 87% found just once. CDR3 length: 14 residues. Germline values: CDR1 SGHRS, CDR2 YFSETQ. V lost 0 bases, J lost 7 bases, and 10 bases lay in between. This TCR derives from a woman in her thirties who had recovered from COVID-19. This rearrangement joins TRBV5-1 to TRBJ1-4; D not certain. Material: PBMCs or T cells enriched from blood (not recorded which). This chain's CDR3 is CASSLGGPIEKLFF. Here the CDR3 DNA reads TGCGCCAGCAGCTTGGGTGGGCCAATTGAAAAACTGTTTTTT.